The clone carrying this T cell receptor beta chain has more than one count but fewer than ten. What it binds is not known. CDR3 length: 15 residues. J lost 10 bases, V lost 4 bases, and 7 bases had no gene match. Per germline, CDR1 LGHNA and CDR2 YSLEER. The data stem from a study of T cells in Graves' hyperthyroidism and ophthalmopathy. The study's findings and limits: Patients with ophthalmopathy were separated from those with stable hyperthyroidism by a 13 V-J model. Clonotypes that were expanded in thyroid above 0.001 mostly appeared in blood too.

Together with thyroid ultrasound, orbital computed tomography, serum thyroxine and TRAb, clinical symptoms were used for diagnoses. Amplification of TCR beta CDR3 regions used RNA as the template. The HTBI primer set was used in a first-round RT-PCR of the TCR CDR3. TCRdb reanalysed the multiplex PCR reads using MiXCR and keeps one entry per CDR3 protein. The data show about 560,000 distinct CDR3 sequences, approximately 16% seen once. The chain recombines TRBV4-3 with TRBJ2-1; 13 nucleotides line up with TRBD2. The clonotype originates from a woman aged 18-29 years with Graves' hyperthyroidism. Input material: blood. CDR3: CASSPGLAGVWEQFF. CDR3 nucleotides: TGCGCCAGCAGCCCAGGACTAGCGGGGGTATGGGAGCAGTTCTTC.